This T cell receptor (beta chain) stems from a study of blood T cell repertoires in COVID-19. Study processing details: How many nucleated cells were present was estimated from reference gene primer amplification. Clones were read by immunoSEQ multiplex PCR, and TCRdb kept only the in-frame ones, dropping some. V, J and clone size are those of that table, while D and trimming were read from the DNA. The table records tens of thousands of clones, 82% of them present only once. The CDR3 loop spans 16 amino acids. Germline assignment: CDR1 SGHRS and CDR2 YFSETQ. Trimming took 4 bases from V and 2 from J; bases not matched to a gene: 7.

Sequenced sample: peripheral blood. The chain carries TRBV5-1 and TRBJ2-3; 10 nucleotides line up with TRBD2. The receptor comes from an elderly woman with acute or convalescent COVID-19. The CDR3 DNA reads TGCGCCAGCAGCCACCGGACTAGCGGCTACACAGATACGCAGTATTTT. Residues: CASSHRTSGYTDTQYF.